This paragraph reports one TCR beta chain. Its antigen is still unknown. The sample is drawn from a study of early stage breast cancer tumors. V shed 4 bases, J shed 5 bases, and the junction held 7 bases outside the gene matches. CDR1 and CDR2 (germline): SGHDT, YYEEEE. This CDR3 region has 15 residues. Study conclusions and caveats: Chain pairing and CD4, CD8 or FOXP3 expression were not captured. Tumor and normal breast were distinguished via blood comparison in most of the 16 patients.

Each sample had two DNA replicates, roughly 0.48 ug blood or approximately 1.5 ug tissue. Data came from immunoSEQ multiplex PCR; TCRdb stores just in-frame clones and leaves some out. In the table there are 45,000 to 65,000 clones, more than 70% of which are singletons. The source is a person in their 40s with breast cancer. Sequencing was done on a sample of blood. The rearrangement joins TRBV5-6 to TRBJ1-1, with 11 bases matching TRBD1. The CDR3 here is CASSVGTGGRTEAFF. DNA for the CDR3: TGTGCCAGCAGCGTAGGGACAGGGGGACGAACTGAAGCTTTCTTT.